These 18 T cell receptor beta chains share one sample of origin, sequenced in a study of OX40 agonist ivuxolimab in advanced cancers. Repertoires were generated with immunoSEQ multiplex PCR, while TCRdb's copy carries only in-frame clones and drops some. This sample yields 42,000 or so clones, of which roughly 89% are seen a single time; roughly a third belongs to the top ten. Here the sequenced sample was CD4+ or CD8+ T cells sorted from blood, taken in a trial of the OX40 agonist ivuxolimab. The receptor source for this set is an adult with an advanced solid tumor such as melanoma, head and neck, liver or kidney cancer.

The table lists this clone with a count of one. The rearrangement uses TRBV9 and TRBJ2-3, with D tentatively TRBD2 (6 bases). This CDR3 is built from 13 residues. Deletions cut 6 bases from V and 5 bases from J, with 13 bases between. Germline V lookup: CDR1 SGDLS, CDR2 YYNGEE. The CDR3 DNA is TGTGCCAGCAACGGCGGGATCGGAGATACGCAGTATTTT. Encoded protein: CASNGGIGDTQYF.

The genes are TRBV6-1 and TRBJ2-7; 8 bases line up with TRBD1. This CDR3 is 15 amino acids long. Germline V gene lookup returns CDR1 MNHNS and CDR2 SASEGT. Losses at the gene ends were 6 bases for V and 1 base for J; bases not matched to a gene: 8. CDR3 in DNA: TGTGCCAGCAGCCCTGGACAGGGAGCTTCCTACGAGCAGTACTTC. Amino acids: CASSPGQGASYEQYF.

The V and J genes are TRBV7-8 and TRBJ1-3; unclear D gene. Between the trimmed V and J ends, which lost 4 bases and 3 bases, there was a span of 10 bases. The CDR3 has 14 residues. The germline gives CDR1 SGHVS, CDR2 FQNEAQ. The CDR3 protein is CASSSISDGNTIYF. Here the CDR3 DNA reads TGTGCCAGCAGCTCAATAAGCGATGGAAACACCATATATTTT.

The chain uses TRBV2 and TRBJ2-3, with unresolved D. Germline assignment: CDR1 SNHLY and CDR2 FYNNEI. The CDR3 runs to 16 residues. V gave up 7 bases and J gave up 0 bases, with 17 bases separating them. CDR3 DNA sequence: TGTGCCAGCATCCCAGGACGGGCGGCTAGCACAGATACGCAGTATTTT. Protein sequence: CASIPGRAASTDTQYF. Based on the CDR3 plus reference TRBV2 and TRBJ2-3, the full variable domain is EPEVTQTPSHQVTQMGQEVILRCVPISNHLYFYWYRQILGQKVEFLVSFYNNEISEKSEIFDDQFSVERPDGSNFTLKIRSTKLEDSAMYFCASIPGRAASTDTQYFGPGTRLTVL.

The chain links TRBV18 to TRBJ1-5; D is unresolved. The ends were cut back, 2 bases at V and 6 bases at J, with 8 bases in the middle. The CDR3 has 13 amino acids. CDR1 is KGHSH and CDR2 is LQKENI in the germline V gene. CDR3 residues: CASSPGQSQPQHF. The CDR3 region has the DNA TGTGCCAGCTCACCAGGGCAGTCTCAGCCCCAGCATTTT. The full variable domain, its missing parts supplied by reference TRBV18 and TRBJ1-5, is NAGVMQNPRHLVRRRGQEARLRCSPMKGHSHVYWYRQLPEEGLKFMVYLQKENIIDESGMPKERFSAEFPKEGPSILRIQQVVRGDSAAYFCASSPGQSQPQHFGDGTRLSIL.

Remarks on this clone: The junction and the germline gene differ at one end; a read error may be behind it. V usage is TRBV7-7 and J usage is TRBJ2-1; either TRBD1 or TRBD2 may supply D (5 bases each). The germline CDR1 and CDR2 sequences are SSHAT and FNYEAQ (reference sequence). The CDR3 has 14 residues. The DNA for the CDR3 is TGTGCTAGCAGCTTACAGGCGGAACGGGGTGAGCAGTTCTTC. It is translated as CASSLQAERGEQFF.

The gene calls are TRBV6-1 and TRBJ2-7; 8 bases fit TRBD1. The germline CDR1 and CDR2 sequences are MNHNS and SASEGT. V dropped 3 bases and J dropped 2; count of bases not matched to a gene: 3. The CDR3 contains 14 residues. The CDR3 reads CASSEMDRAYEQYF. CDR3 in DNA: TGTGCCAGCAGTGAGATGGACAGGGCCTACGAGCAGTACTTC.

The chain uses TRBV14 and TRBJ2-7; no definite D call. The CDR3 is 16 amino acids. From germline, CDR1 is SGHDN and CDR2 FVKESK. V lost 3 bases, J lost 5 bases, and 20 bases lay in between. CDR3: CASSQRLGPMDHEQYF. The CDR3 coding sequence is TGTGCCAGCAGCCAGCGGCTAGGACCCATGGACCACGAGCAGTACTTC. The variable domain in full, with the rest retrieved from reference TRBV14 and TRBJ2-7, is EAGVTQFPSHSVIEKGQTVTLRCDPISGHDNLYWYRRVMGKEIKFLLHFVKESKQDESGMPNNRFLAERTGGTYSTLKVQPAELEDSGVYFCASSQRLGPMDHEQYFGPGTRLTVT.

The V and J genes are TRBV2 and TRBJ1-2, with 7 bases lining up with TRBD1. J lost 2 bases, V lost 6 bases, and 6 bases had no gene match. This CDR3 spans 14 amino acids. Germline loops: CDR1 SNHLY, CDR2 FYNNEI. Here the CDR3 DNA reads TGTGCCAGCAGGTACGGACAGGCGAACTATGGCTACACCTTC. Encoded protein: CASRYGQANYGYTF.

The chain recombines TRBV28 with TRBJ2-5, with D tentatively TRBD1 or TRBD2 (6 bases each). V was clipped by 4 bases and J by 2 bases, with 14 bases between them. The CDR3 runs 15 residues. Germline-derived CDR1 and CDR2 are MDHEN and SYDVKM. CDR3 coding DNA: TGTGCCAGCAGTTCGGGGGCAATCCGTCAAGAGACCCAGTACTTC. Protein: CASSSGAIRQETQYF.

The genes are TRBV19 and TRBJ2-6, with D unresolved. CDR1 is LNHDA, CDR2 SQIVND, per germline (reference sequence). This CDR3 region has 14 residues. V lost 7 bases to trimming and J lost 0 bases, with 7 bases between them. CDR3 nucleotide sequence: TGTGCCAGTAACACGGACTCTGGGGCCAACGTCCTGACTTTC. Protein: CASNTDSGANVLTF.

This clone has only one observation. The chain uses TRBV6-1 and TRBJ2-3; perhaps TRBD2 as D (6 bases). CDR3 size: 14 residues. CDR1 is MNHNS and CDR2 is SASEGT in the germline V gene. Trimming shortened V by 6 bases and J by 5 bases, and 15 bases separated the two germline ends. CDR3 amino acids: CASSSGTQVDTQYF. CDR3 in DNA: TGTGCCAGCAGCTCCGGGACTCAAGTAGATACGCAGTATTTT.

DNA of the CDR3: TGTGCCAGTATGTTACCGGGACAGGCGGCCACTGAAGCTTTCTTT. Amino acids: CASMLPGQAATEAFF. The rearrangement links TRBV19 to TRBJ1-1; 8 bases match TRBD1. Germline V gene lookup returns CDR1 LNHDA and CDR2 SQIVND (reference sequence). J gave up 4 bases and V 7 bases, and 11 bases lay outside the gene matches. The CDR3 covers 15 residues.

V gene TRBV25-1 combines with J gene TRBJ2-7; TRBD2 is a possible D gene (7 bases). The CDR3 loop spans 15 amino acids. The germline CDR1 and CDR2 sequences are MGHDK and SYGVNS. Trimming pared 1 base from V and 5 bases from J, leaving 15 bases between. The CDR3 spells CASSEWGGARDEQYF. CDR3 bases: TGTGCCAGCAGTGAATGGGGGGGGGCGAGGGACGAGCAGTACTTC.

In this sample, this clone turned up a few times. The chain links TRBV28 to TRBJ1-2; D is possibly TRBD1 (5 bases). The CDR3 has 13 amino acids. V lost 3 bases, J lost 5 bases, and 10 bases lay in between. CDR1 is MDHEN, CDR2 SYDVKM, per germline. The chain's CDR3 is CASSFFQGYGYTF. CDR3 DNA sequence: TGTGCCAGCAGTTTTTTCCAGGGATATGGCTACACCTTC.

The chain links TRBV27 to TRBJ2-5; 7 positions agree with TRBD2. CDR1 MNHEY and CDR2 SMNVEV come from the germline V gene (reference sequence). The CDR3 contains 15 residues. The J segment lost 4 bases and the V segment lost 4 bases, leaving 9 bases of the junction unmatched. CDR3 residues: CASSSSGPGGETQYF. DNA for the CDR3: TGTGCCAGCAGTTCATCGGGACCGGGGGGAGAGACCCAGTACTTC.

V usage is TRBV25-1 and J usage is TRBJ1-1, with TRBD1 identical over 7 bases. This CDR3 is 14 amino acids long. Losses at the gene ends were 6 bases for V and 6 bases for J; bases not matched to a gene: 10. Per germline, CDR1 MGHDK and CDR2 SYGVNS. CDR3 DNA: TGTGCCAGCAGCCTGACAGGGTCCTTCGCTGAAGCTTTCTTT. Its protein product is CASSLTGSFAEAFF.

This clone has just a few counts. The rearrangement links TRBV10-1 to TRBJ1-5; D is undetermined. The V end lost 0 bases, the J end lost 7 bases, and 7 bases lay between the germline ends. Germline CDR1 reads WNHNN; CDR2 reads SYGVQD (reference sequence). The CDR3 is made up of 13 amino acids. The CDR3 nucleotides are TGCGCCAGCAGTGAGTCCCTCCGGCAGCCCCAGCATTTT. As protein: CASSESLRQPQHF.